This T cell receptor (beta chain) is drawn from a study of cytomegalovirus exposure and HLA in healthy donors. Whole-study context: Prior work identified under 130 million unique TCR beta sequences in 190 million or so T cells. HLA-typed donors were the source of about 85 million unique TCRs held in an early data release. Study-level findings and limits: Cytomegalovirus status was reportedly diagnosed by the classifier with high sensitivity and specificity.

Researchers ran the PCR with 60 Vbeta and 13 Jbeta primers. Sequencing was performed with immunoSEQ multiplex PCR; in TCRdb, only in-frame clones are kept and a portion is missing. The sample includes about 140,000 clones, around a tenth of them seen just once. This clone was counted only a few times. Antigen specificity is unknown. CDR3 length: 14 amino acids. Trimming at V came to 2 bases and at J to 5 bases, leaving 6 bases not matched to a gene. Germline CDR1 reads GTSNPN; CDR2 reads SVGIG (reference sequence). The rearrangement uses TRBV30 and TRBJ2-5; 9 nucleotides match TRBD2. The specimen sequenced was PBMCs. The receptor comes from a male donor in good health and CMV-seronegative. The CDR3 DNA reads as TGTGCCTGGAGTACCCTAGCGGGACCGGAGACCCAGTACTTC. This encodes CAWSTLAGPETQYF. Full variable domain (missing parts from reference TRBV30 and TRBJ2-5): SQTIHQWPATLVQPVGSPLSLECTVEGTSNPNLYWYRQAAGRGLQLLFYSVGIGQISSEVPQNLSASRPQDRQFILSSKKLLLSDSGFYLCAWSTLAGPETQYFGPGTRLLVL.